A single T cell receptor (beta chain) is shown here with its context. The data originate from a study of molecular identifiers for immune sequencing clone quantification. Bulk TCR libraries were made with methods that had been previously described and with listed TCR primers. TCRdb called the PCR reads again in MiXCR, with one record for every CDR3 protein. This repertoire shows around 100,000 distinct CDR3 sequences, under 40% found once; its top ten account for under 5.5%. Libraries from naive CD8 cells were generated from approximately 22,000 to 940,000 sorted cells (with 10%, 30% or 50% RNA). The receptor was isolated from a human donor in good health. Some libraries in this study had Jurkat cell RNA spiked in. What was sequenced was naive CD8+ T cells from blood, with Jurkat cell RNA spiked in. Subset reported: FACS-sorted CD8+CD4-CCR7+CD45RA+ naive T cells.

The CDR3 nucleotides are TGTGCCACCCCCGGGACTATAACACACGAGCAGTACTTC. As protein: CATPGTITHEQYF. The chain joins TRBV6-1 to TRBJ2-7; TRBD2 matches 7 bases. Germline-derived CDR1 and CDR2 are MNHNS and SASEGT. CDR3 length: 13 residues. The V gene end was trimmed by 10 bases and the J gene end by 5 bases; junction bases not matched to a gene: 11.